A single sample is the source of the 2 T cell receptor beta chains below, sequenced in a study of T cell responses to AZD1222 COVID-19 vaccine (dated by TCRdb to the early 2020s). Library preparation was by the immunoSEQ multiplex PCR assay. The immuneACCESS repertoire file appears here via TCRdb, limited to in-frame rearrangements. These files lack a portion of the clones; in checked studies, under half of the deficit traces to unresolved V genes, and the cause of the others is not known. This sample lists roughly 100,000 clones; 75% to 90% were detected once. 44% of the sample comes from the top ten. What this sample's time point label stands for: about 28 days (+/-7) after the second vaccine dose. Here the sequenced sample was peripheral blood, taken 28 days after the second AZD1222 dose. The receptors originated from an adult who received the AZD1222 COVID-19 vaccine.

The chain employs TRBV7-6 and TRBJ2-7; a weak D match, TRBD1 (6 bases). The germline V and J ends were trimmed by 3 bases and 3 bases, with 12 bases remaining between them. Germline V gene data show CDR1 as SGHVS and CDR2 as FNYEAQ. The CDR3 covers 14 residues. The CDR3 loop is CASSLSTGGYEQYF. CDR3 nucleotide sequence: TGTGCCAGCAGCTTGTCGACAGGAGGCTACGAGCAGTACTTC.

The chain combines TRBV5-4 with TRBJ1-2, with TRBD1 as a possible D gene (5 bases). The CDR3 sequence is 13 residues long. Germline CDR1 and CDR2: SGHNT and YYREEE (reference sequence). Deletions cut 7 bases from V and 7 bases from J, with 17 bases between. The CDR3 coding sequence is TGTGCCAGCTCGTTGAGGGGCGGCTCTGGCTACACCTTC. Amino acid sequence: CASSLRGGSGYTF.